By share of the sample, the clone carrying this T cell receptor (beta chain) is large. This sample stems from a study of blood T cell repertoires in COVID-19. Trimming stripped 3 bases from V and 0 bases from J, with 9 bases between. Germline CDR1 LNHDA, CDR2 SQIVND (reference sequence). There are 15 residues in the CDR3. Repertoires were generated with immunoSEQ multiplex PCR, while TCRdb's copy carries only in-frame clones and drops some. The sample records 170,000 or so clones, 90% being singletons. The chain links TRBV19 to TRBJ1-5; possible D gene TRBD1, 5 bases. The TCR comes from a man aged 45-65 years with acute or convalescent COVID-19. Sequencing was performed on peripheral blood. CDR3 in DNA: TGTGCCAGTAGTATTTCAGGGTATAGCAATCAGCCCCAGCATTTT. Its protein is CASSISGYSNQPQHF.